This TCR beta chain derives from a study of cytomegalovirus exposure and HLA in healthy donors. Findings and limits, study-wide: By HLA locus, TCR association rates varied in a later analysis, with DRB1 showing the most and HLA-C the fewest. Presence/absence analyses rested on an assumption that sequencing depth was roughly uniform across donors.

13 Jbeta primers and 60 Vbeta primers were used for the PCR. Original methodology: Counted up in a later analysis, unique TCR beta chains came to 65 million to 80 million, with around 11 million shared. This table comes from immunoSEQ multiplex PCR, and its TCRdb copy is limited to in-frame clones, with some not included. That table furnishes V, J and clone size, whereas the DNA furnished D and trimming. The table shows 75,000 to 90,000 clones, with 72% occurring only once. As for this clone: What it binds is unknown.

Sequencing input: PBMCs. The receptor's source is a woman between 35 and 50 years old in good health and CMV-seropositive.

For the CDR3, the DNA is TGTGCCAGCAGTGGGGGCATCGGGTATGGCTACACCTTC. It translates to CASSGGIGYGYTF. The chain joins TRBV28 to TRBJ1-2, with a possible D match to TRBD1 (6 bases). The germline gives CDR1 MDHEN, CDR2 SYDVKM. The CDR3 runs to 13 residues. The V end was cut by 5 bases, the J end by 5 bases, with 12 bases between.